The clone carrying this TCR beta chain was observed a handful of times. Its antigen is not identified. Unique molecular identifiers were incorporated when the TCRbeta library was constructed. TCRdb re-derived calls from the PCR reads in MiXCR, one entry per CDR3 protein. The table includes tens of thousands of distinct CDR3 sequences, 15% to 20% detected once. The sample originates from a study of T-cell reconstitution after alpha-beta-depleted transplantation in children. Overall study results and limits: Day-60 TCRbeta diversity that was high in some patients was derived from surviving recipient T cells and thymic progenitors. Reportedly, alpha-beta T cells present about two months post-transplant originated from several hundred expanded clones of graft origin.

The J segment lost 7 bases and the V segment lost 4 bases, leaving 7 bases of the junction unmatched. In germline, CDR1 is MDHEN, CDR2 SYDVKM. This CDR3 contains 14 residues. The source was PBMCs, mostly from graft donor cells, collected 360 days after TCRalphabeta/CD19-depleted stem cell transplant. The receptor comes from a male patient aged 2 to 9 who had a stem cell transplant for acute lymphoblastic leukemia, so the T cells may come from the graft donor. This rearrangement joins TRBV28 to TRBJ2-4, with 7 bases matching TRBD2. DNA of the CDR3: TGTGCCAGCAGTTCCCCGGGGGGAACGAACATTCAGTACTTC. Translated: CASSSPGGTNIQYF.